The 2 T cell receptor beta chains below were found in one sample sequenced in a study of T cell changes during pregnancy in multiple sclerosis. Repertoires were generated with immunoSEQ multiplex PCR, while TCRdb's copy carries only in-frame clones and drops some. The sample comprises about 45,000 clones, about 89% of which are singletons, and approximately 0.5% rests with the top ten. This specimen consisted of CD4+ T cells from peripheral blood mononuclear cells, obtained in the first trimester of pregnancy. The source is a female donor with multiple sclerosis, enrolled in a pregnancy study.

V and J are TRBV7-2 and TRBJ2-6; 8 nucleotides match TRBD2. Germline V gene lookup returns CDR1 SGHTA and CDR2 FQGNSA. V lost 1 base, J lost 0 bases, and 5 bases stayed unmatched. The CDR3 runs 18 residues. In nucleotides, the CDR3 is TGTGCCAGCAGCTTAGTCGCGGGAGGCCGCTCTGGGGCCAACGTCCTGACTTTC. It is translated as CASSLVAGGRSGANVLTF.

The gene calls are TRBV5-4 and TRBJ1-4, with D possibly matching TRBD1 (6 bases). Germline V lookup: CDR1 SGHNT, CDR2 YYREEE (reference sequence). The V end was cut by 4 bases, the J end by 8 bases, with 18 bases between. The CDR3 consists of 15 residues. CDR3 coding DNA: TGTGCCAGCAGCCCGCGGGCAGGGGCCGGGGAAAAACTGTTTTTT. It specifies CASSPRAGAGEKLFF.